A single sample is the source of the 4 T cell receptor beta chains below, sequenced in a study of regulatory T cells in long-lasting Graves disease. iRepertoire HTBI primers and Arm-PCR of CDR3 regions built TCR beta libraries. TCRdb re-analysed the multiplex PCR reads in MiXCR, keeping a single row per CDR3 protein. This repertoire shows some 400,000 distinct CDR3 sequences, under 15% found once; its top ten account for around 15%. The time point is: newly diagnosed GD, antithyroid drugs for less than 3 months. PBMC RNA was the source of the TCR library. These data were also filed under a second study, of T cells in Graves' hyperthyroidism and ophthalmopathy.

Source: peripheral blood mononuclear cells (PBMCs), taken at new diagnosis, from a patient treated with antithyroid drugs. These receptors were obtained from a woman aged 25 to 39 with Graves disease.

This clonotype appeared many times. This chain connects TRBV27 to TRBJ2-3, with unresolved D. Trimming removed 3 bases from V and 4 bases from J, with 17 bases in between. The CDR3 runs to 16 residues. In germline, CDR1 is MNHEY, CDR2 SMNVEV (reference sequence). The CDR3 DNA reads as TGTGCCAGCAGTTTCTCCGCCCCCCCCCCCGCAGATACGCAGTATTTT. Translation gives CASSFSAPPPADTQYF.

This chain links TRBV30 with TRBJ2-7; D gene uncertain. V was shortened by 2 bases and J by 0 bases, with 2 bases between the two germline ends. The CDR3 covers 11 residues. The germline V gene encodes CDR1 GTSNPN and CDR2 SVGIG (reference sequence). As DNA, the CDR3 is TGTGCCTGGAGTTACTCCTACGAGCAGTACTTC. Its translation: CAWSYSYEQYF.

This clonotype was observed a few times. The chain has TRBV28 and TRBJ2-6; D may be TRBD2 (5 bases). The CDR3 totals 15 residues. V was clipped by 7 bases and J by 1 base, with 11 bases between them. Germline V gene lookup returns CDR1 MDHEN and CDR2 SYDVKM. CDR3 in amino acids: CASNLGGSGANVLTF. Written as DNA, the CDR3 is TGTGCCAGCAACCTAGGAGGTTCTGGGGCCAACGTCCTGACTTTC.

This clonotype was picked up many times. The chain has TRBV24-1 and TRBJ2-1, with a weak D call TRBD1 (6 bases). With 0 bases removed from V and 1 base from J, the gap between germline ends came to 6 bases. This CDR3 comprises 15 residues. CDR1 is KGHDR, CDR2 SFDVKD, per germline. As DNA, the CDR3 is TGTGCCACCAGTGATTTGGGACAGTCCTACAATGAGCAGTTCTTC. Its translation is CATSDLGQSYNEQFF.